The 11 T cell receptor beta chains presented below share a single source sample, sequenced in a study of T cell responses to AZD1222 COVID-19 vaccine. The protocol was immunoSEQ multiplex PCR, while the TCRdb copy is restricted to in-frame clones and leaves out a portion. The sample lists fewer than 90,000 clones; roughly 87% were seen once. This sample comprised peripheral blood, obtained on day 0 of AZD1222 vaccination. The receptors derive from an adult in good health.

This chain uses TRBV7-3 with TRBJ2-2; D is uncertain. Germline V gene sequence: CDR1 SGHTA, CDR2 FQGTGA. The CDR3 has 13 amino acids. Trimming pared 6 bases from V and 4 bases from J, leaving 9 bases between. CDR3 nucleotide sequence: TGTGCCAGCAGGGGGTCGGGCACCGGGGAGCTGTTTTTT. Protein product: CASRGSGTGELFF.

This sequence joins TRBV7-2 and TRBJ1-1; 7 positions agree with TRBD1. Trimming removed 1 base from V and 2 bases from J; junction bases left unmatched: 4. The CDR3 runs to 15 residues. From germline, CDR1 is SGHTA and CDR2 FQGNSA. CDR3 sequence reads: CASSLEGAANTEAFF. The CDR3 coding sequence is TGTGCCAGCAGCTTAGAGGGGGCAGCTAACACTGAAGCTTTCTTT.

The J gene is TRBJ1-3, the V gene TRBV18; 7 nucleotides agree with TRBD1. The CDR3 loop spans 16 amino acids. Germline values: CDR1 KGHSH, CDR2 LQKENI. Unmatched junction bases numbered 5, after V lost 0 bases and J lost 3 bases. This CDR3 reads CASSPPTSGGGNTIYF. CDR3 nucleotide sequence: TGTGCCAGCTCACCACCAACGTCAGGGGGTGGAAACACCATATATTTT.

In its sample, this clone was seen many times. The rearrangement joins TRBV7-8 to TRBJ2-1; 7 nucleotides line up with TRBD2. Germline CDR1 SGHVS, CDR2 FQNEAQ. After removal of 5 bases from V and 4 bases from J, the junction contained 11 bases not matched to a gene. The CDR3 consists of 16 residues. This CDR3 is CASSPRGSGPYNEQFF. The CDR3 DNA sequence: TGTGCCAGCAGCCCTCGGGGTAGCGGGCCATACAATGAGCAGTTCTTC.

The rearrangement uses TRBV7-9 and TRBJ1-1, with a possible D match to TRBD1 (5 bases). The CDR3 runs to 14 residues. Per the germline V gene, CDR1 is SEHNR and CDR2 is FQNEAQ (reference sequence). V was trimmed by 6 bases and J by 1 base, leaving 12 bases between them. CDR3 residues: CASSSSGTNTEAFF. In DNA form, the CDR3 reads TGTGCCAGCAGTTCATCGGGGACGAACACTGAAGCTTTCTTT.

The gene calls are TRBV5-8 and TRBJ2-7, with 13 nucleotides matching TRBD2. With V trimmed by 4 bases and J by 13 bases, 17 bases remained unmatched. Germline V gene data show CDR1 as SGHTS and CDR2 as YDEGEE. The CDR3 length is 16 residues. The CDR3 region is CASSMLDGTSGAPRYF. The CDR3 bases are TGTGCCAGCAGCATGCTCGATGGGACTAGCGGGGCCCCGCGATACTTC.

In this sample, this clone turned up once. The chain uses TRBV28 and TRBJ2-2; TRBD2 matches 8 bases. Looked up from germline, CDR1 is MDHEN and CDR2 is SYDVKM. V gave up 2 bases and J gave up 1 base; unmatched junction bases: 3. The CDR3 runs 16 residues. DNA for the CDR3: TGTGCCAGCAGTTTAGGCGGGAGGTTGAACACCGGGGAGCTGTTTTTT. Translated: CASSLGGRLNTGELFF.

This chain links TRBV11-3 with TRBJ2-3; 9 nucleotides agree with TRBD1. The germline V gene has CDR1 SGHNT and CDR2 YENEEA. The V segment lost 3 bases and the J segment 9 bases; nucleotides outside the gene matches: 4. The CDR3 has 13 amino acids. The CDR3 reads CASSLEGTGTQYF. For the CDR3, the DNA is TGTGCCAGCAGCTTGGAAGGGACAGGGACGCAGTATTTT.

V is TRBV6-2 or TRBV6-3 and J is TRBJ1-5; TRBD1 agrees at 8 bases. There are 15 residues in the CDR3. The V gene end was trimmed by 6 bases and the J gene end by 6 bases; junction bases not matched to a gene: 10. Germline loops: CDR1 MNHEY, CDR2 SVGEGT. CDR3: CASSSGQGGIQPQHF. CDR3 in DNA: TGTGCCAGCAGCTCCGGACAGGGAGGTATTCAGCCCCAGCATTTT.

This clone was observed a single time. This chain uses TRBV10-3 with TRBJ2-3; possible D gene TRBD2, 6 bases. CDR3 length: 16 residues. Germline CDR1 ENHRY, CDR2 SYGVKD. V was pared by 8 bases and J by 0 bases, with 18 bases between. The CDR3 coding sequence is TGTGCCATCGGTGGGTTGGGCGGGACTAGCACAGATACGCAGTATTTT. It codes for CAIGGLGGTSTDTQYF.

The chain links TRBV13 to TRBJ1-1, with D hard to call. The CDR3 has 12 amino acids. Looked up from germline, CDR1 is PRHDT and CDR2 is FYEKMQ (reference sequence). Deletions cut 2 bases from V and 10 bases from J, with 11 bases between. The CDR3 DNA reads TGTGCCAGCAGCTTATCCTGGGATGGAGCTTTCTTT. Translating it yields CASSLSWDGAFF.